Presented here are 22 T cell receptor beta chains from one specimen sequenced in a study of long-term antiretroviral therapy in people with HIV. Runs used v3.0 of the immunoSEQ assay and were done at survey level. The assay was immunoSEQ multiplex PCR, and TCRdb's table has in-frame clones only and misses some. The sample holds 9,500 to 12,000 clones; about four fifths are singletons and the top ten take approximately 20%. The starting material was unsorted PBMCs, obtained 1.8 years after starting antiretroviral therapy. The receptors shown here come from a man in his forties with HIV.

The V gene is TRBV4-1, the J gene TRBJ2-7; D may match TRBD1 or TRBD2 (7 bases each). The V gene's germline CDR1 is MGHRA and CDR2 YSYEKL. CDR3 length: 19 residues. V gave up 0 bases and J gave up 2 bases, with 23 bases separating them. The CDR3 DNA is TGCGCCAGCAGCCAAGAAACAGGGGCCGGGTTGGGGACTACCTACGAGCAGTACTTC. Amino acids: CASSQETGAGLGTTYEQYF.

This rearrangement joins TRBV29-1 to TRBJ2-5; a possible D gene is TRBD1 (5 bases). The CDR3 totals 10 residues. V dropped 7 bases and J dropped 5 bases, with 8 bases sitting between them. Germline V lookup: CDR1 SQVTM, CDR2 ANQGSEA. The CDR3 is CSAAGETQYF. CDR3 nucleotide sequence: TGCAGCGCTGCAGGGGAGACCCAGTACTTC.

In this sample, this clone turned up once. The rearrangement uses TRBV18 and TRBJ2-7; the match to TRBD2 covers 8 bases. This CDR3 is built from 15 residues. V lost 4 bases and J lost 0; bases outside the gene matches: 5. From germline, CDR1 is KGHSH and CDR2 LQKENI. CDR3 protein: CASSRTGTSSYEQYF. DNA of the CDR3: TGTGCCAGCTCACGAACCGGGACTAGCTCCTACGAGCAGTACTTC.

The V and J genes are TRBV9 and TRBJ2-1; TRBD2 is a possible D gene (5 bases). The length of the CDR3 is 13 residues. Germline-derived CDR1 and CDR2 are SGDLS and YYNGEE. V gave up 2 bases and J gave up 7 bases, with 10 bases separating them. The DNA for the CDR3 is TGTGCCAGCAGCGTTCGACCGGGAAATGAGCAGTTCTTC. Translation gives CASSVRPGNEQFF.

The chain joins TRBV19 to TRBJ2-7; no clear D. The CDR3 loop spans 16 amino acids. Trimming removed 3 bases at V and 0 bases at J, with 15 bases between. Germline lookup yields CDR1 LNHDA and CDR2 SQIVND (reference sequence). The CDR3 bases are TGTGCCAGTAGTATGGGTTTCATGGGGTCCTCCTACGAGCAGTACTTC. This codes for CASSMGFMGSSYEQYF.

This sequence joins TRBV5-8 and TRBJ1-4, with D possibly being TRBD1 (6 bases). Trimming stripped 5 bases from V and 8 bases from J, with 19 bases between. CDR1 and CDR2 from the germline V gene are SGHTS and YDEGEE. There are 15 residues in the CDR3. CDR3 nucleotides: TGTGCCAGCAGATCATACAGGGAAGGGAACGAAAAACTGTTTTTT. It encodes CASRSYREGNEKLFF.

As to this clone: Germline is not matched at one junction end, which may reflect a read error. The CDR3 DNA sequence: TGTGCCAGCAGCTCCCTGATGGGACAGAACTCTTTC. This codes for CASSSLMGQNSF. The chain joins TRBV7-9 to TRBJ2-7; 7 bases align to TRBD1. Germline CDR1 and CDR2: SEHNR and FQNEAQ (reference sequence). The CDR3 totals 12 residues.

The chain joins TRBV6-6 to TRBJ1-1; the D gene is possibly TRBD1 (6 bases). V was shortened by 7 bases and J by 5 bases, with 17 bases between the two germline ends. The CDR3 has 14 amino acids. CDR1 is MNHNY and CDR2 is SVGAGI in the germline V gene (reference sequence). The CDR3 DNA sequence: TGTGCCAGCAATCGACAGGATGGATGGACTGAAGCTTTCTTT. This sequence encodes CASNRQDGWTEAFF.

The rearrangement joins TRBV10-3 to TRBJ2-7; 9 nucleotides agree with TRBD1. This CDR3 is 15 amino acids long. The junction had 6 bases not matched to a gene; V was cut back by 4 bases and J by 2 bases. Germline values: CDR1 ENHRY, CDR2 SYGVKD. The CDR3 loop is CAISVGGQGTYEQYF. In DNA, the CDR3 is TGTGCCATCAGTGTGGGGGGACAGGGTACCTACGAGCAGTACTTC.

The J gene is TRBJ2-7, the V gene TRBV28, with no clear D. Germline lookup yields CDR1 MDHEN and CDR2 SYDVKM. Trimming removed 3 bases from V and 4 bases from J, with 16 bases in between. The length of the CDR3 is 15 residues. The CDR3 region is CASSFAELLRYEQYF. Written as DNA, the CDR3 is TGTGCCAGCAGTTTCGCGGAGCTCCTACGTTACGAGCAGTACTTC.

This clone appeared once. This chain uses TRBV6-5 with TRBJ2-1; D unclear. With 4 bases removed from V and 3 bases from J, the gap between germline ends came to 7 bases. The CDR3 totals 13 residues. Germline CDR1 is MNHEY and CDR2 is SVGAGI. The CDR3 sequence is CASSSAIYNEQFF. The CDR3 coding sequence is TGTGCCAGCAGTTCGGCCATCTACAATGAGCAGTTCTTC.

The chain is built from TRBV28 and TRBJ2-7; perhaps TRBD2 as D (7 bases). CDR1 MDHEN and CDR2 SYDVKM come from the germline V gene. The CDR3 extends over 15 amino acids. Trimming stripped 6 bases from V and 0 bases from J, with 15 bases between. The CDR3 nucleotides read TGTGCCAGCAGGCTAGGGGGGGTAGGCTCCTACGAGCAGTACTTC. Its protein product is CASRLGGVGSYEQYF.

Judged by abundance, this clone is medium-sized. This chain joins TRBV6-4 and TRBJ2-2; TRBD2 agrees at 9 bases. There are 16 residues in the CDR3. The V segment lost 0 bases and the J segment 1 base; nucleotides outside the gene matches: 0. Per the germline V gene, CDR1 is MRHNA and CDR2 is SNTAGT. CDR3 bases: TGTGCCAGCAGTGACTCGACTAGCGGGAACACCGGGGAGCTGTTTTTT. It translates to CASSDSTSGNTGELFF.

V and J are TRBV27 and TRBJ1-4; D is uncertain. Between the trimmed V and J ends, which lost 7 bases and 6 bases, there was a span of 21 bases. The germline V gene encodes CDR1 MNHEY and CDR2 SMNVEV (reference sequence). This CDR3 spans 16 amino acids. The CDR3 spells CASKFLSSNQDEKLFF. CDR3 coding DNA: TGTGCCAGCAAGTTTCTTAGCAGCAACCAAGATGAAAAACTGTTTTTT.

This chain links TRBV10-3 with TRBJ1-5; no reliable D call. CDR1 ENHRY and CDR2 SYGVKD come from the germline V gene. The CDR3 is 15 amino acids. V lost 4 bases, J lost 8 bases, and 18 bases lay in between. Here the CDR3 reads CAISGGGRSIEPQHF. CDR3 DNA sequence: TGTGCCATCAGTGGAGGAGGCCGCTCGATCGAGCCCCAGCATTTT.

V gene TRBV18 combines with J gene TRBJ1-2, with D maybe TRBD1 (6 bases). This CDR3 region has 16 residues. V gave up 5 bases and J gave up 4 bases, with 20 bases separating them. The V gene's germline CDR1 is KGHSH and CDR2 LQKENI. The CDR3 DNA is TGTGCCAGCTCAGCCGAACCACCGGGACAAGGCTATGGCTACACCTTC. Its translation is CASSAEPPGQGYGYTF.

The CDR3 reads CSVEETSGRWSEQFF. The CDR3 DNA is TGCAGCGTTGAAGAGACTAGCGGGAGGTGGAGTGAGCAGTTCTTC. This chain connects TRBV29-1 to TRBJ2-1; TRBD2 agrees at 13 bases. The V gene end was trimmed by 0 bases and the J gene end by 9 bases; junction bases not matched to a gene: 5. This CDR3 is 15 amino acids long. Germline V CDR1 and CDR2: SQVTM, ANQGSEA.

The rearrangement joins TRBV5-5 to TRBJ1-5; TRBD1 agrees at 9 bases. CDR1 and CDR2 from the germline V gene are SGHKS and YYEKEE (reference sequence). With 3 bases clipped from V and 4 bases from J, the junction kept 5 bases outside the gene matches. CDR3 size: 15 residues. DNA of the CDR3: TGTGCCAGCAGCTCCGGGACAGGGTCTAATCAGCCCCAGCATTTT. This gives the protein CASSSGTGSNQPQHF.

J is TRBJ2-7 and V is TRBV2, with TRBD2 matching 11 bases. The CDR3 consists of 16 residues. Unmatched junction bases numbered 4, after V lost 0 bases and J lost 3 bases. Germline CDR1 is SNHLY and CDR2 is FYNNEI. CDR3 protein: CASSEAETSGSYEQYF. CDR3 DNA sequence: TGTGCCAGCAGTGAAGCTGAAACTAGCGGGAGCTACGAGCAGTACTTC.

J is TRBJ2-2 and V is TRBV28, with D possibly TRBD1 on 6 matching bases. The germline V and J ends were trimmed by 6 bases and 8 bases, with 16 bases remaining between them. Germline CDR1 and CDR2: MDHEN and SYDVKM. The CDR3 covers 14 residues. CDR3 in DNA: TGTGCCAGCAGGGTTAGGGGGTTAGCGGGGGAGCTGTTTTTT. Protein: CASRVRGLAGELFF. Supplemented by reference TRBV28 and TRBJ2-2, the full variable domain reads DVKVTQSSRYLVKRTGEKVFLECVQDMDHENMFWYRQDPGLGLRLIYFSYDVKMKEKGDIPEGYSVSREKKERFSLILESASTNQTSMYLCASRVRGLAGELFFGEGSRLTVL.

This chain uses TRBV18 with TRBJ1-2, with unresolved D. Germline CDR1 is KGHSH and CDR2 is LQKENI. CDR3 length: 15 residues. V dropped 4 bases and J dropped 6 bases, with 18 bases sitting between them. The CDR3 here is CASSLDLGRRNGYTF. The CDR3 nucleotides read TGTGCCAGCTCACTTGATCTCGGGAGGAGGAATGGCTACACCTTC.

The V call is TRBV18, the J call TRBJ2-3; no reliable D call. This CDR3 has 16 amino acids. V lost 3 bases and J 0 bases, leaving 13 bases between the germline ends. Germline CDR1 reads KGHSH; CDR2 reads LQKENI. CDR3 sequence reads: CASSPPGRQSTDTQYF. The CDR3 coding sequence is TGTGCCAGCTCACCCCCCGGTAGGCAAAGCACAGATACGCAGTATTTT.